The entry that follows covers one T cell receptor beta chain sequence. The data belong to a study of CD8 T cells in Susac syndrome. Reverse transcription of 0.5 to 1 ug RNA was performed with random hexamers. immunoSEQ multiplex PCR amplified TCR beta CDR3 across 54 Vbeta, 13 Jbeta. MiXCR, run by TCRdb on the immunoSEQ multiplex PCR reads, gives a single entry per CDR3 protein. The sample has 400,000 or so distinct CDR3 sequences; approximately 85% are singletons. Treatment-naive patients with stable or active relapsing-remitting disease were the multiple sclerosis controls. The CD8+ and CD4+ T cells were negatively isolated, with the TEMRA cells enriched by FACS. Sequenced sample: CD8+ T cells from PBMCs. This TCR was sampled from a human donor with multiple sclerosis.

This CDR3 is CASSPGGRAAEKLFF. Written as DNA, the CDR3 is TGTGCCAGCAGCCCCGGCGGCAGGGCGGCTGAAAAACTGTTTTTT. The genes are TRBV6-5 and TRBJ1-4, with TRBD1 as a possible D gene (5 bases). The CDR3 spans 15 residues. The V gene's germline CDR1 is MNHEY and CDR2 SVGAGI. Trimming stripped 6 bases from V and 7 bases from J, with 18 bases between.